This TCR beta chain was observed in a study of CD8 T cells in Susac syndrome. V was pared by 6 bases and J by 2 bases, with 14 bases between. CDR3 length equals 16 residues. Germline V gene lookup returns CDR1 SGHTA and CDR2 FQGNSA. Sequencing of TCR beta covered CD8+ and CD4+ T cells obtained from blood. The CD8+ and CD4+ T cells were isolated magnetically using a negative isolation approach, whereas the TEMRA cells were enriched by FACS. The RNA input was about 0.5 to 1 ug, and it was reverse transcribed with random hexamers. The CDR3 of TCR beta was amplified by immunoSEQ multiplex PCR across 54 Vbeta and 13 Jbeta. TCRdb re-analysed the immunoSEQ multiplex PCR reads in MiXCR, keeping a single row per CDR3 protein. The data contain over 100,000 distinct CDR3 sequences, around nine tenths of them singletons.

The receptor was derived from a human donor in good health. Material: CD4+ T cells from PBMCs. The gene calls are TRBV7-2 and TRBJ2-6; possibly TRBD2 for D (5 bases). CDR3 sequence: CASSPRPGTGANVLTF. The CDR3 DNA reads TGTGCCAGCAGTCCCCGCCCGGGAACTGGGGCCAACGTCCTGACTTTC. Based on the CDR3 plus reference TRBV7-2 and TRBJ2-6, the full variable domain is GAGVSQSPSNKVTEKGKDVELRCDPISGHTALYWYRQSLGQGLEFLIYFQGNSAPDKSGLPSDRFSAERTGGSVSTLTIQRTQQEDSAVYLCASSPRPGTGANVLTFGAGSRLTVL.